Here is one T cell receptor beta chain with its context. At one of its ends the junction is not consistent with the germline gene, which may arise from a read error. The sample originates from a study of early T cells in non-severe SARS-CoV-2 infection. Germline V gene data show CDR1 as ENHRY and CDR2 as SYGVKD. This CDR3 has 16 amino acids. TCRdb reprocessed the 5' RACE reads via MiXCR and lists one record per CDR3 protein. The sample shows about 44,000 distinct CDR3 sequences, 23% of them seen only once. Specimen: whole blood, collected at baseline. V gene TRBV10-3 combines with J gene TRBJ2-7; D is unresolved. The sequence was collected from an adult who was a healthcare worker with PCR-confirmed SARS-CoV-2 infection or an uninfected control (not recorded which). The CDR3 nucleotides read TGTGCCATCAGTGAGTCGACCGTCGCAGGCTCCGACGAGCAGTACTTC. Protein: CAISESTVAGSDEQYF.